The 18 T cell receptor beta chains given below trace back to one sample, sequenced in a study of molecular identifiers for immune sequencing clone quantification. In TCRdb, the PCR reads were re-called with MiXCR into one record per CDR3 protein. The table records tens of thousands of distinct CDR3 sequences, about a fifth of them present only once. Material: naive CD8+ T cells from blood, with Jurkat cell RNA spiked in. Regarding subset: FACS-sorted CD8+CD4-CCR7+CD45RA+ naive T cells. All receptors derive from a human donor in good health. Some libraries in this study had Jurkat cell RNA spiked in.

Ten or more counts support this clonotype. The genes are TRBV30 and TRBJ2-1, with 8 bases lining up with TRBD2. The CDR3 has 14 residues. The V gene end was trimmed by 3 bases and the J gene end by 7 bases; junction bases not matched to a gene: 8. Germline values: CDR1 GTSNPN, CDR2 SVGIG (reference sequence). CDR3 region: CAWRIAGIGNEQFF. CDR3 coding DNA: TGTGCCTGGAGAATAGCGGGAATAGGTAATGAGCAGTTCTTC.

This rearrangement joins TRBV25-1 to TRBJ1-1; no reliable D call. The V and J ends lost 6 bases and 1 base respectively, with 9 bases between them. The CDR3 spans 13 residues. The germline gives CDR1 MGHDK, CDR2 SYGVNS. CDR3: CASRVQENTEAFF. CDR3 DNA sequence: TGTGCCAGCAGGGTACAAGAGAACACTGAAGCTTTCTTT.

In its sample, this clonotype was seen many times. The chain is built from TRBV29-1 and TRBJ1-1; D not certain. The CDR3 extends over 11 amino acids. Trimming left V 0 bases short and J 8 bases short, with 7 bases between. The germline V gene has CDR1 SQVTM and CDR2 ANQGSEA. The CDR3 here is CSVEDRLEAFF. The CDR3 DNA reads TGCAGCGTTGAAGACAGGTTGGAAGCTTTCTTT.

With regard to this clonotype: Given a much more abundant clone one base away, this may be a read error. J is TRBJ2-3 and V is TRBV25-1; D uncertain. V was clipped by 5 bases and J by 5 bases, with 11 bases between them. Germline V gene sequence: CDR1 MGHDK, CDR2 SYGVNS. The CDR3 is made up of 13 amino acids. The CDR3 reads CASSSNQGDTQYF. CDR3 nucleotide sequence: TGTGCCAGCAGTTCAAATCAAGGAGATACGCAGTATTTT.

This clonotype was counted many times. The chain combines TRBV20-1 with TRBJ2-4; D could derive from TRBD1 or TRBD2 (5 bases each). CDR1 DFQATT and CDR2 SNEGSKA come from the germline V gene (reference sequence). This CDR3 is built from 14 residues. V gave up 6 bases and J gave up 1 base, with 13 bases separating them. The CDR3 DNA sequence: TGCAGTGCAGAGGGGACGGGGGCCAAAAACATTCAGTACTTC. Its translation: CSAEGTGAKNIQYF.

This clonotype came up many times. The CDR3 loop reads CASSSGLATGELFF. CDR3 DNA: TGTGCCAGCAGCTCGGGACTAGCGACCGGGGAGCTGTTTTTT. The V call is TRBV13, the J call TRBJ2-2; TRBD2 matches at 10 bases. Germline V gives CDR1 PRHDT, CDR2 FYEKMQ (reference sequence). With 4 bases clipped from V and 5 bases from J, the junction kept 1 base outside the gene matches. This CDR3 region has 14 residues.

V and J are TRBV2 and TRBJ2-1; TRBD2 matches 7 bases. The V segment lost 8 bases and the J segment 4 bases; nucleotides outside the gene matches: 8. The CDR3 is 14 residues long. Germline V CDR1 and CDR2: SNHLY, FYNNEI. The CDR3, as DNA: TGTGCCAGCGGATGGCTAGCGGTATACAATGAGCAGTTCTTC. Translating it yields CASGWLAVYNEQFF.

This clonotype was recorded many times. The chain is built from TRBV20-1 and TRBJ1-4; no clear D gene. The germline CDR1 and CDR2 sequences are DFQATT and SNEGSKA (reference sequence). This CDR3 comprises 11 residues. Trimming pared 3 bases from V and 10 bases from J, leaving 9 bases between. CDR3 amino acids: CSASSLRKLFF. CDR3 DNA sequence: TGCAGTGCTAGCTCTCTGAGAAAACTGTTTTTT.

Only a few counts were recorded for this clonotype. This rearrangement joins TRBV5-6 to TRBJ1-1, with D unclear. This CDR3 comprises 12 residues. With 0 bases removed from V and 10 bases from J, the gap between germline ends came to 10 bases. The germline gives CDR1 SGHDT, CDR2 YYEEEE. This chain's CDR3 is CASSLAEFGAFF. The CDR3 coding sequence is TGTGCCAGCAGCTTGGCCGAATTTGGAGCTTTCTTT. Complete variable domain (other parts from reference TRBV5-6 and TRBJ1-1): DAGVTQSPTHLIKTRGQQVTLRCSPKSGHDTVSWYQQALGQGPQFIFQYYEEEERQRGNFPDRFSGHQFPNYSSELNVNALLLGDSALYLCASSLAEFGAFFGQGTRLTVV.

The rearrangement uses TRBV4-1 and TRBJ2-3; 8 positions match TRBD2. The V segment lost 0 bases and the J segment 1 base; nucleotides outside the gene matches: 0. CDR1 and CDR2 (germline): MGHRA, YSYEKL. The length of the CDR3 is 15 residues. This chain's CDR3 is CASSQDSGGTDTQYF. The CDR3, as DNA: TGCGCCAGCAGCCAAGATAGCGGGGGCACAGATACGCAGTATTTT.

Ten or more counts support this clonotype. The CDR3 coding sequence is TGTGCCAGCAGCTTAGAATTACAGGGAGGCTGGGAGACCCAGTACTTC. Residues: CASSLELQGGWETQYF. V is TRBV11-2 and J is TRBJ2-5; either TRBD1 or TRBD2 may supply D (6 bases each). Germline lookup yields CDR1 SGHAT and CDR2 FQNNGV. The CDR3 has 16 residues. Trimming stripped 0 bases from V and 5 bases from J, with 16 bases between.

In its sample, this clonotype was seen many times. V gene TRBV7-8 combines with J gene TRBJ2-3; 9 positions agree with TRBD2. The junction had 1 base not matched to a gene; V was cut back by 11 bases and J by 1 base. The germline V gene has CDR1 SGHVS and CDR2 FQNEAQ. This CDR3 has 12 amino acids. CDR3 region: CAAGGGTDTQYF. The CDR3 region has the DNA TGTGCCGCGGGGGGGGGCACAGATACGCAGTATTTT.

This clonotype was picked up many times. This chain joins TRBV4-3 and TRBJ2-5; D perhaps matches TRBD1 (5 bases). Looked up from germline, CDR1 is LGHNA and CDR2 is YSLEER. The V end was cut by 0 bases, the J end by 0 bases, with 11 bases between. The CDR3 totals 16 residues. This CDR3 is CASSQDLRQNQETQYF. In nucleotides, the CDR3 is TGCGCCAGCAGCCAAGATCTAAGACAGAACCAAGAGACCCAGTACTTC.

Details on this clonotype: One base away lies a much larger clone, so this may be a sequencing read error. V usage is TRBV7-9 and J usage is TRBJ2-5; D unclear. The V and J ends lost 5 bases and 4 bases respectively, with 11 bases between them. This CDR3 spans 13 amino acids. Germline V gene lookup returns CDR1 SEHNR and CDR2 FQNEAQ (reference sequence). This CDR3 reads CASSTAYSETQYF. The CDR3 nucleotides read TGTGCCAGCAGCACGGCCTATTCAGAGACCCAGTACTTC.

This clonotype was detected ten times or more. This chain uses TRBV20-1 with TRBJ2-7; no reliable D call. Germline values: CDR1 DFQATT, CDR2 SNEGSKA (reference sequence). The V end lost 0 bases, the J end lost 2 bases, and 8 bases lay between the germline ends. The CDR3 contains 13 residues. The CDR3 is CSAREGTPYEQYF. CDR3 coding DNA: TGCAGTGCTAGAGAAGGAACCCCCTACGAGCAGTACTTC.

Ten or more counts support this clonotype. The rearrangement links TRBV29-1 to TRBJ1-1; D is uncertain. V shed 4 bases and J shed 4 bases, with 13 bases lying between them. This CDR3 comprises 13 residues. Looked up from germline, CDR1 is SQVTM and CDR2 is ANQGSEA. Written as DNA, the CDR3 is TGCAGCGTTGTTGGGTGGGAGGGCACTGAAGCTTTCTTT. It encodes CSVVGWEGTEAFF.

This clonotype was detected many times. The chain's CDR3 is CASRSLGVEQYF. Written as DNA, the CDR3 is TGTGCCAGCAGAAGCTTAGGGGTTGAGCAGTACTTC. The chain recombines TRBV7-9 with TRBJ2-7; D is possibly TRBD1 (5 bases). The CDR3 has 12 residues. V gave up 6 bases and J gave up 7 bases, with 13 bases separating them. The germline gives CDR1 SEHNR, CDR2 FQNEAQ (reference sequence).

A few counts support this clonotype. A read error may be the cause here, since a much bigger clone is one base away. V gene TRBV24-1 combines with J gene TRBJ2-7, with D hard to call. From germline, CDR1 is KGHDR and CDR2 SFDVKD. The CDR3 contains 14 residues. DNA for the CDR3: TGTGCCACCCCCCCGAGGCACGGCGTGTACGAGCAGCACTTC. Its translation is CATPPRHGVYEQHF.